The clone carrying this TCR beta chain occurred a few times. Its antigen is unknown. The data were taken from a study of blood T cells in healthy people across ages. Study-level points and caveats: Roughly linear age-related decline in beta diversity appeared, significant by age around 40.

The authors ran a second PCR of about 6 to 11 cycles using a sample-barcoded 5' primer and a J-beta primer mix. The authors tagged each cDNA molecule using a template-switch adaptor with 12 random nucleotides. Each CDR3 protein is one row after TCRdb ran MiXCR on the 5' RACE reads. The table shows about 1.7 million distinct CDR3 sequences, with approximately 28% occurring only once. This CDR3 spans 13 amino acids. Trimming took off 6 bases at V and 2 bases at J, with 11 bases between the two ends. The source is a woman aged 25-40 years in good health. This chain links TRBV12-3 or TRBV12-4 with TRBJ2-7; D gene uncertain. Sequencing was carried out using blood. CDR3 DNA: TGTGCCAGCAGCACTCAACTTACCTACGAGCAGTACTTC. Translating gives CASSTQLTYEQYF.